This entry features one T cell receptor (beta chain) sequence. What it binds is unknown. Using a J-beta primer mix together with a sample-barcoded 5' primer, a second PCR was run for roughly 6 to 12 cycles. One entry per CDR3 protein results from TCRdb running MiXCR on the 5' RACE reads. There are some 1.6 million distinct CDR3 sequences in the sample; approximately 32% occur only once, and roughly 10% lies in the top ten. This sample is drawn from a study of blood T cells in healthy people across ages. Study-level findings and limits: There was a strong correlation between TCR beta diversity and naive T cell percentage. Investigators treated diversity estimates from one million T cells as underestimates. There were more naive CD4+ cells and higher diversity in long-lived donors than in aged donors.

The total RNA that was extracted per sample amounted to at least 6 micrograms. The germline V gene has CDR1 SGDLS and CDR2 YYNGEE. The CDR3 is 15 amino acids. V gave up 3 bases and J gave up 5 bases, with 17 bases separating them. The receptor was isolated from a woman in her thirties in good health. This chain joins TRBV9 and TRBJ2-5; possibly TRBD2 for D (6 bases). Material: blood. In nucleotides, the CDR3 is TGTGCCAGCAGCGGACTGGCGGGATCGGATGAGACCCAGTACTTC. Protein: CASSGLAGSDETQYF. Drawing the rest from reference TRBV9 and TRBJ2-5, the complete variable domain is DSGVTQTPKHLITATGQRVTLRCSPRSGDLSVYWYQQSLDQGLQFLIQYYNGEERAKGNILERFSAQQFPDLHSELNLSSLELGDSALYFCASSGLAGSDETQYFGPGTRLLVL.